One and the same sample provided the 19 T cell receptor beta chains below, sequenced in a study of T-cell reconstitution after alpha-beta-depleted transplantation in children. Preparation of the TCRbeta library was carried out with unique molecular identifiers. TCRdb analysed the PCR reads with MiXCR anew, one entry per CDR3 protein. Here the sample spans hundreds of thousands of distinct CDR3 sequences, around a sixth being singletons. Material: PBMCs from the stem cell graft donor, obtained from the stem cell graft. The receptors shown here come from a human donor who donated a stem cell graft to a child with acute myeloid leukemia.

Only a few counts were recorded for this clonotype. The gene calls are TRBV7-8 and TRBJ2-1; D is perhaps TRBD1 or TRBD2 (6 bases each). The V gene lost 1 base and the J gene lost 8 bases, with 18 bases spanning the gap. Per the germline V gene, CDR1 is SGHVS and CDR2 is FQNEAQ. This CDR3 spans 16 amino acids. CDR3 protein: CASSLVSRGAKDEQFF. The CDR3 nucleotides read TGTGCCAGCAGCTTAGTCTCGAGGGGGGCCAAGGATGAGCAGTTCTTC.

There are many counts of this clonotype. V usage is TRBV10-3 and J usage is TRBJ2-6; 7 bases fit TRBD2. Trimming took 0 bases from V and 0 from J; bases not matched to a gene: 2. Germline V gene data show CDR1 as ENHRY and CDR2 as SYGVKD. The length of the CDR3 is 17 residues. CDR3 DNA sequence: TGTGCCATCAGTGAGTCGATAGCGGGCTCTGGGGCCAACGTCCTGACTTTC. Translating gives CAISESIAGSGANVLTF.

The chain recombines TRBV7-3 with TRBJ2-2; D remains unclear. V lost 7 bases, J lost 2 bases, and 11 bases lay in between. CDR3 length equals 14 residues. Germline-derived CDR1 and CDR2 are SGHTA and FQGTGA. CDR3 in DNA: TGTGCCAGCACGGCCGGGCCCAACACCGGGGAGCTGTTTTTT. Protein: CASTAGPNTGELFF.

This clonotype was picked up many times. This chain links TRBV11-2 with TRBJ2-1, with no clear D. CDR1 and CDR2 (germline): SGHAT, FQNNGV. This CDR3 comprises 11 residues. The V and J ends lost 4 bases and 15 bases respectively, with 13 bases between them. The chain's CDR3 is CASSSVVLRFF. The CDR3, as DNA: TGTGCCAGCAGCTCGGTGGTTCTCCGGTTCTTC. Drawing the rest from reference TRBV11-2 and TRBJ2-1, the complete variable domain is EAGVAQSPRYKIIEKRQSVAFWCNPISGHATLYWYQQILGQGPKLLIQFQNNGVVDDSQLPKDRFSAERLKGVDSTLKIQPAKLEDSAVYLCASSSVVLRFFGPGTRLTVL.

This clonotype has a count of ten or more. The CDR3 bases are TGCGCCAGCAGTCCCAGGGTTAGCACAGATACGCAGTATTTT. Amino acids: CASSPRVSTDTQYF. The rearrangement joins TRBV4-3 to TRBJ2-3; D possibly corresponds to TRBD1 (5 bases). The CDR3 length is 14 residues. Germline assignment: CDR1 LGHNA and CDR2 YSLEER. V lost 6 bases, J lost 0 bases, and 10 bases lay in between.

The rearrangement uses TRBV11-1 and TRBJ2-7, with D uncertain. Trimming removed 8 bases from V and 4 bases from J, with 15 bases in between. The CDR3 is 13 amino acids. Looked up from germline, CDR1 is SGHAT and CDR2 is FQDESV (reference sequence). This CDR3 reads CASGEAPTYEQYF. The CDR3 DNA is TGTGCCAGCGGGGAAGCTCCAACATACGAGCAGTACTTC.

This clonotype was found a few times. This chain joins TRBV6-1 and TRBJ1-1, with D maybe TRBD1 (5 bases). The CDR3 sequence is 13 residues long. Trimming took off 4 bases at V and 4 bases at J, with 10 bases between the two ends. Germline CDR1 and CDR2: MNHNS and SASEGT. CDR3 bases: TGTGCCAGCAGTGGGGGGTGGGTCACTGAAGCTTTCTTT. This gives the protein CASSGGWVTEAFF.

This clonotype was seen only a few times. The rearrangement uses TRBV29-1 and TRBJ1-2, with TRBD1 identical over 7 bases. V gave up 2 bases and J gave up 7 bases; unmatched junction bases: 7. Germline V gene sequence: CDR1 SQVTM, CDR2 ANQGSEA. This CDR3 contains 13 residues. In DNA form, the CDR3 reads TGCAGCGTTGAACCCGCACAGGGGTTTGGCTACACCTTC. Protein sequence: CSVEPAQGFGYTF.

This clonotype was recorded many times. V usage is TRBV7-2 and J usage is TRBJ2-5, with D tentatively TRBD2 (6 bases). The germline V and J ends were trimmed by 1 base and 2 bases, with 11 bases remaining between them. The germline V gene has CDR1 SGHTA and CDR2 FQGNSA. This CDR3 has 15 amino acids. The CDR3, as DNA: TGTGCCAGCAGCTTAGGGGCGGGGCAGCAAGAGACCCAGTACTTC. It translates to CASSLGAGQQETQYF.

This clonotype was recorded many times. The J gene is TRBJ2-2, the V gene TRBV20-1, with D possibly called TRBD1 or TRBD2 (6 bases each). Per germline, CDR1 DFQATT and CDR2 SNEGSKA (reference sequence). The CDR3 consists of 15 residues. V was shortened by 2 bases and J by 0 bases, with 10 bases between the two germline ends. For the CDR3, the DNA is TGCAGTGCTAGACCCGGGGGCTCGAACACCGGGGAGCTGTTTTTT. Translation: CSARPGGSNTGELFF.

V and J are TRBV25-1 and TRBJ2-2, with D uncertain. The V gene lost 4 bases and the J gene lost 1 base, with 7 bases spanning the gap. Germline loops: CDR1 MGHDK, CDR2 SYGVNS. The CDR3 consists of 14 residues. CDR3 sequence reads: CASSAQMNTGELFF. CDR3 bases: TGTGCCAGCAGTGCCCAGATGAACACCGGGGAGCTGTTTTTT.

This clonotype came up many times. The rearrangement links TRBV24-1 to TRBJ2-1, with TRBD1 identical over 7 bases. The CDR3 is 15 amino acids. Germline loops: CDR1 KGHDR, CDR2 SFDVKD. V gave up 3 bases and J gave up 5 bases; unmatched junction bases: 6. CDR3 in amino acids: CATSDPGQNHNEQFF. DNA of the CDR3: TGTGCCACCAGTGATCCGGGACAGAATCACAATGAGCAGTTCTTC.

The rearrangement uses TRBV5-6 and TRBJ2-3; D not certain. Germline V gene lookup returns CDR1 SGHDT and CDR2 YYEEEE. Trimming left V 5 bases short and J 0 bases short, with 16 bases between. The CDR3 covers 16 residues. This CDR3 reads CASRFGYVPSTDTQYF. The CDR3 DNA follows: TGTGCCAGCAGGTTCGGTTATGTACCAAGCACAGATACGCAGTATTTT.

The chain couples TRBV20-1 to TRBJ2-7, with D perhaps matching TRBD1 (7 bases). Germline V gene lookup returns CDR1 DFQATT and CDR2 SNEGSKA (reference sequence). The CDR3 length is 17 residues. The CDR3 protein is CCARALGQGGRSYEQYV. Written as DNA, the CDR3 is TGCTGTGCTAGAGCCCTGGGGCAGGGGGGCCGCTCCTACGAGCAGTACGTC.

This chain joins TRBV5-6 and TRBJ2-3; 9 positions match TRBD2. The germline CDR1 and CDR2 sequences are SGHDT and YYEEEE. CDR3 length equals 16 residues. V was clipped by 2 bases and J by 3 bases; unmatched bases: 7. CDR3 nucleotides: TGTGCCAGCAGCTTAGGTGGGCTAGCGGGGACAGATACGCAGTATTTT. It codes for CASSLGGLAGTDTQYF.

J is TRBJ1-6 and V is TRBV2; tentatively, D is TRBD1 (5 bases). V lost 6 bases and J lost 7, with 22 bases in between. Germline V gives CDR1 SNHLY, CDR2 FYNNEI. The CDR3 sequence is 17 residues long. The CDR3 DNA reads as TGTGCCAGCAGGAGGAGAGGGGTCCTATTGCGGAATTCACCCCTCCACTTT. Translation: CASRRRGVLLRNSPLHF.

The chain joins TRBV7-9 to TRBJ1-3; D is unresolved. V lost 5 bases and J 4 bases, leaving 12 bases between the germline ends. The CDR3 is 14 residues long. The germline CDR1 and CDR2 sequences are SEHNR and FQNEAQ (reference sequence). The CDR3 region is CASSPHEPGNTIYF. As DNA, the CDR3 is TGTGCCAGCAGCCCCCACGAACCCGGAAACACCATATATTTT.

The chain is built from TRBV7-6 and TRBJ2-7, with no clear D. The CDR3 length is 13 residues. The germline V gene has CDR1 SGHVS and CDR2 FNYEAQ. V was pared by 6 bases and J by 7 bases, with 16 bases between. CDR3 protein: CASSPGRAEEQYF. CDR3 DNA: TGTGCCAGCAGTCCAGGACGGGCGGAGGAGCAGTACTTC. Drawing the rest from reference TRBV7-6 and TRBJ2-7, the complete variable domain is GAGVSQSPRYKVTKRGQDVALRCDPISGHVSLYWYRQALGQGPEFLTYFNYEAQQDKSGLPNDRFSAERPEGSISTLTIQRTEQRDSAMYRCASSPGRAEEQYFGPGTRLTVT.

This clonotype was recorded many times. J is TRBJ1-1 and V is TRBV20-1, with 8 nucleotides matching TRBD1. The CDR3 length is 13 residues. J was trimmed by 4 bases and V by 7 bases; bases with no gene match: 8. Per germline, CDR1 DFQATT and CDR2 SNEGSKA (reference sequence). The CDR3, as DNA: TGCAGTGTCCAGGGGGCCCCGGCCACTGAAGCTTTCTTT. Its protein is CSVQGAPATEAFF.